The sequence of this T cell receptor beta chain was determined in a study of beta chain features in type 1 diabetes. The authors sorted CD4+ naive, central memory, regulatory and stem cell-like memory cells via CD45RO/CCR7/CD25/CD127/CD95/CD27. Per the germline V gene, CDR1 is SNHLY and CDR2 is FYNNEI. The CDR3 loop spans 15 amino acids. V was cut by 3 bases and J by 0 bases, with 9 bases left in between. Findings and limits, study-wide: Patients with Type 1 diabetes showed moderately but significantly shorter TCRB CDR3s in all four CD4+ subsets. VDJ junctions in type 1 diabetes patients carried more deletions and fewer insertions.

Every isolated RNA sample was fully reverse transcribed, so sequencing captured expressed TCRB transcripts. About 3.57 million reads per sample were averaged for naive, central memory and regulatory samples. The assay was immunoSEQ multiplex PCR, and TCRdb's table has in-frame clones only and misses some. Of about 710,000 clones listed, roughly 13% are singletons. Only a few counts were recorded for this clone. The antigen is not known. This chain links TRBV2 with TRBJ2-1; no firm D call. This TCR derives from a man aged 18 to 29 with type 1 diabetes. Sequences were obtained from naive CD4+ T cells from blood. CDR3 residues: CASSEGRSSYNEQFF. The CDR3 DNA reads TGTGCCAGCAGTGAGGGCAGGAGCTCCTACAATGAGCAGTTCTTC.